This T cell receptor (beta chain) appears in the sequencing data of a study of Ad26.COV2.S vaccination and SARS-CoV-2 variants. Study summary: Donor had been placed in the Ad26.COV2.S arm of the COV1001 trial.

Only in-frame clones appear in the TCRdb table, and some are missing; sequencing was by immunoSEQ multiplex PCR. The table includes roughly 320,000 clones, about 86% detected once. Findings and caveats of the study: Similar non-spike TCR breadth was observed in recipients of vaccine and of placebo. Placebo recipients had lower spike-specific TCR breadth than vaccine recipients.

Details on this clone: Its antigen is currently unknown.

V lost 3 bases and J lost 7, with 7 bases in between. Germline V gene lookup returns CDR1 ENHRY and CDR2 SYGVKD. This CDR3 has 12 amino acids. Treatment defined: around 19 received Ad26.COV2.S at low or high dose, single or two shots; several received placebo; per-sample allocation not given. Sample collection was performed on day 63 after the first vaccine or placebo injection. The source material was peripheral blood, sampled in a trial of Ad26.COV2.S vaccine versus placebo. This TCR was recovered from a person aged 18-65 years who received the Ad26.COV2.S COVID-19 vaccine or a placebo. The chain couples TRBV10-3 to TRBJ1-5; no firm D call. CDR3 residues: CAISELGQPQHF. As DNA, the CDR3 is TGTGCCATCAGTGAATTGGGACAGCCCCAGCATTTT.